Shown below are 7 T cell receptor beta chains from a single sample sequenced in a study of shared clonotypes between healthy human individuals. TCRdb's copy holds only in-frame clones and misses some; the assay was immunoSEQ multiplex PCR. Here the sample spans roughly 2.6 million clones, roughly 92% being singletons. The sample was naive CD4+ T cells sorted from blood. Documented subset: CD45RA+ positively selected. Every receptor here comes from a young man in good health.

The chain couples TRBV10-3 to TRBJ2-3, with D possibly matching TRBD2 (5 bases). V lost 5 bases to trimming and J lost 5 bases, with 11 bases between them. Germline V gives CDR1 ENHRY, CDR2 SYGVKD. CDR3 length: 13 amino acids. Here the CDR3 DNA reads TGTGCCATCAGTCAGGACTTGGGAGATACGCAGTATTTT. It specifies CAISQDLGDTQYF.

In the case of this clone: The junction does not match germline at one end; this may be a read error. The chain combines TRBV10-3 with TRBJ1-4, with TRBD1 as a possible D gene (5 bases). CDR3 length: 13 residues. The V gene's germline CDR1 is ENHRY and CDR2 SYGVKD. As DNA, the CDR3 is TGTGCCACCACAGGCGACGCTAACGAAAAACTGTTTTTT. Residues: CATTGDANEKLFF.

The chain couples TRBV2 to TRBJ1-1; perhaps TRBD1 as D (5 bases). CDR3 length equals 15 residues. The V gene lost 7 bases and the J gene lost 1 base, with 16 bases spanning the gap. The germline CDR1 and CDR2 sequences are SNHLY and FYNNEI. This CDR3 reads CASTTLGQGNTEAFF. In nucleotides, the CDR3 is TGTGCCAGCACCACCCTAGGGCAGGGGAACACTGAAGCTTTCTTT.

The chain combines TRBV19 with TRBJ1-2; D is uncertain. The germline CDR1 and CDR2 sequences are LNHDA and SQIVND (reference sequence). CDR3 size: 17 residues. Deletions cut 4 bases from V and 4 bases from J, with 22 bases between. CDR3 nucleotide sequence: TGTGCCAGTAGTAAGCCAGGAGCCCAGATGTTTTCCTATGGCTACACCTTC. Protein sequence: CASSKPGAQMFSYGYTF.

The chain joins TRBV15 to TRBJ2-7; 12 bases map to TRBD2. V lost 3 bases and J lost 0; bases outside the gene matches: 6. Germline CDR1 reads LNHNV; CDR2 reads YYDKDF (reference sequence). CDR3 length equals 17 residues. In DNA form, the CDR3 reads TGTGCCACCAGCAGGTGGGGACTAGCGGGCCCCTCCTACGAGCAGTACTTC. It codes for CATSRWGLAGPSYEQYF. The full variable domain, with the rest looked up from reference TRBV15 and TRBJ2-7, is DAMVIQNPRYQVTQFGKPVTLSCSQTLNHNVMYWYQQKSSQAPKLLFHYYDKDFNNEADTPDNFQSRRPNTSFCFLDIRSPGLGDTAMYLCATSRWGLAGPSYEQYFGPGTRLTVT.

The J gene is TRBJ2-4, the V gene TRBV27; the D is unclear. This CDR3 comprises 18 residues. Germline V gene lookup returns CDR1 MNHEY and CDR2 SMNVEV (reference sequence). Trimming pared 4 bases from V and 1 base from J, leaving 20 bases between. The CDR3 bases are TGTGCCAGCAGTTCCCCAGGTTCGACGCTAGGGGCCAAAAACATTCAGTACTTC. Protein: CASSSPGSTLGAKNIQYF.

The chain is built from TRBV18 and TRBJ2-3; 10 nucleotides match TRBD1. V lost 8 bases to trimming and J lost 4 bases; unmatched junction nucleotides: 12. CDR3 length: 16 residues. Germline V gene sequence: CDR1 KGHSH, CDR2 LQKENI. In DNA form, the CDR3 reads TGTGCCAGCGCCCGACAGGGGGCAGGGTCACCAGATACGCAGTATTTT. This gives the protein CASARQGAGSPDTQYF. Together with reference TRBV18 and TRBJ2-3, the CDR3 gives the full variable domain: NAGVMQNPRHLVRRRGQEARLRCSPMKGHSHVYWYRQLPEEGLKFMVYLQKENIIDESGMPKERFSAEFPKEGPSILRIQQVVRGDSAAYFCASARQGAGSPDTQYFGPGTRLTVL.